This T cell receptor beta chain was identified in a study of control samples from healthy donors and cancer patients. The germline V gene encodes CDR1 SEHNR and CDR2 FQNEAQ (reference sequence). This CDR3 has 15 amino acids. Trimming left V 5 bases short and J 0 bases short, with 13 bases between. Clones were sequenced by immunoSEQ multiplex PCR, and TCRdb holds only the in-frame ones, with some missing. The sample has 100,000 to 150,000 clones, 75% to 95% seen once. This receptor was taken from a young man in good health. The chain has TRBV7-9 and TRBJ1-1; D is uncertain. The specimen sequenced was blood. This chain's CDR3 is CASSPRTGMNTEAFF. As DNA, the CDR3 is TGTGCCAGCAGCCCCAGGACGGGAATGAACACTGAAGCTTTCTTT.